This T cell receptor (beta chain) is from a study of blood T cell repertoires in COVID-19 (dated by TCRdb to the early 2020s). About the full investigation: Samples covering the acute and convalescent phases of COVID-19 were provided by collaborators in the United States, Italy and Spain. A freely available public database, intended as a resource for researchers studying the immune response to SARS-CoV-2, is where the repertoires were released. The prospective study material was composed of cDNA or gDNA derived from T cells, B-cell-depleted T cells, or PBMCs. Deeply sampled blood TCRbeta repertoires from subjects exposed to, actively infected with, or recovered from COVID-19 were included in the dataset. Where available, HLA class I and class II types were taken from metadata supplied by the sample provider and were not determined by assay-based typing. Samples were obtained from the ongoing ImmuneRACE study (first 160 participants) and from about 1,300 subjects provided by 6 global collaborators. Nearly every sample came with metadata listing a de-identified subject ID, COVID-19 status, age in years and sex. Findings and caveats that apply to the study as a whole: Clinical and demographic metadata were provided uncurated, with the amount varying by source and participant.

This clone has only a few counts. No antigen is known for it. Per-base qualities were not stored, and no clone one base away is much larger. Participants in the prospective study were aged roughly 18 to 89 years, lived in under 30 United States geographic areas, and enrolled through a virtual design. In the prospective study, cohorts were assigned on the basis of participant-reported clinical history obtained from a screening survey and a study questionnaire. In the prospective study, whole blood, serum and a nasopharyngeal or oropharyngeal swab were collected from each participant by mobile phlebotomists. Over a roughly two-month period, participants in the prospective study had the option of providing additional blood draws and questionnaires. Before DNA extraction, prospective study blood samples were shipped either frozen or at room temperature. TCRbeta CDR3 regions were amplified from genomic DNA by means of the immunoSEQ Assay, a bias-controlled multiplex PCR. The study's processing was this. The number of nucleated cells in each sample was estimated by amplification of reference gene primers within the assay. Sequence reads were collapsed and filtered to measure the absolute abundance of every unique TCRbeta CDR3 rearrangement. For each sample, productive Simpson clonality was calculated as the square root of Simpson's diversity index across productive rearrangements. In TCRdb, the immuneACCESS table is reduced to in-frame sequences with V and J assigned. These tables do not hold every clone; where another copy was compared, an unresolved V gene accounts for under half, and the others remain unexplained. D and trimming come from the DNA, and the V and J calls and clone size come from that table. The sample yields around 220,000 clones; just over 85% were counted once. The top ten clones comprise over 12% of the sample.

From V the trimming removes 2 bases and from J it removes 6 bases, while the gene matches leave 7 bases of the junction unaccounted for. Including the terminal cysteine and phenylalanine, the CDR3 comprises 16 residues. Only the CDR3 portion is preserved as DNA: 48 bases, with reading frame beginning at the first base. Looking up the germline V gene yields CDR1 SGDLS and CDR2 YYNGEE. This chain joins TRBV9 to TRBJ1-6; the central 8 bases match TRBD1. The sample was PBMCs or T cells enriched from blood (not recorded which). The clonotype was recovered from a woman aged 45-65 years with acute COVID-19. The nucleotide sequence reads TGTGCCAGCAGCGTGGGACAGGCGAACAGTAATTCACCCCTCCACTTT. Translated, this gives CASSVGQANSNSPLHF.